These T cell receptor beta chains were read from a single sample in a study of beta chain features in type 1 diabetes. This table comes from immunoSEQ multiplex PCR, and its TCRdb copy is limited to in-frame clones, with some not included. The top ten hold about 0.02% of the sample, which has about 900,000 clones, about 17% seen once. The sample comprised naive CD4+ T cells from blood. The receptors were gathered from a woman aged 18-29 years in good health. The CDR3 runs from the conserved cysteine through the conserved F or W. D genes are given only for firm matches. Size tells how often a clone was seen (once, few, many) or the class of an expanded clone, and some rows leave it out.

j_call v_call d_call clone_size cdr3_aa cdr3_nt
TRBJ2-3 TRBV9 - - CASSAGGSPGTDTQYF TGTGCCAGCAGCGCCGGAGGGAGCCCAGGCACAGATACGCAGTATTTT
TRBJ2-2 TRBV28 TRBD2 few CASSFQNGAGYTGELFF TGTGCCAGCAGTTTCCAAAATGGAGCGGGATACACCGGGGAGCTGTTTTTT
TRBJ1-1 TRBV18 - few CASSRSQADTEAFF TGTGCCAGCTCAAGGTCACAGGCAGACACTGAAGCTTTCTTT
TRBJ1-3 TRBV13 - - CASSLVPPQQGTSGNTIYF TGTGCCAGCAGCTTAGTTCCTCCTCAGCAGGGGACCTCTGGAAACACCATATATTTT
TRBJ2-7 TRBV7-6 - few CASSLGVTYEQYF TGTGCCAGCAGCTTAGGGGTGACCTACGAGCAGTACTTC
TRBJ1-4 TRBV4-3 - few CASSQGLGPEKLFF TGCGCCAGCAGCCAAGGTCTAGGCCCTGAAAAACTGTTTTTT
TRBJ1-2 TRBV18 - - CASSTREWNYGYTF TGTGCCAGCTCTACCAGGGAATGGAACTATGGCTACACCTTC
TRBJ2-1 TRBV2 TRBD1 - CASSAILGQGAGEQFF TGTGCCAGCAGCGCGATATTAGGACAGGGGGCGGGTGAGCAGTTCTTC
TRBJ2-5 TRBV6-5 - - CASRSGVGWETQYF TGTGCCAGCAGGTCCGGGGTAGGATGGGAGACCCAGTACTTC
TRBJ1-1 TRBV18 - - CASSPTRGNPMNTEAFF TGTGCCAGCTCACCCACCAGGGGAAACCCTATGAACACTGAAGCTTTCTTT
TRBJ2-1 TRBV11-2 TRBD2 few CASSTGLASVTEQFF TGTGCCAGCAGCACCGGACTAGCATCGGTCACTGAGCAGTTCTTC
TRBJ2-3 TRBV7-3 TRBD1 - CASSPWGQDTDTQYF TGTGCCAGCAGCCCATGGGGACAGGACACAGATACGCAGTATTTT
TRBJ2-3 TRBV6-1 - few CATGVGGGGTDTQYF TGTGCCACCGGGGTAGGGGGCGGGGGCACAGATACGCAGTATTTT
TRBJ2-2 TRBV7-3 TRBD2 few CASSRLAGDHGELFF TGTGCCAGCAGCCGACTAGCAGGAGACCACGGGGAGCTGTTTTTT